This is a list of T cell receptor beta chains from one sample in a study of blood T cell repertoires in COVID-19. The table came from immunoSEQ multiplex PCR; TCRdb's copy has only in-frame clones and leaves some out. The sample includes approximately 330,000 clones, 90% seen only once; the top ten take around 0.98%. Sequencing used peripheral blood. The receptors come from a woman in her forties with COVID-19, enrolled during active disease. Each CDR3 is given with its conserved first and last residue. D genes are given only for firm matches. The size field is filled for only some rows; it gives once, few, many or a size class.

abundance	v_gene	j_gene	d_gene	len	CDR3aa	CDR3nt
NA	TRBV4-3	TRBJ2-1	TRBD1	16	CASSPADREYVNEQFF	TGCGCCAGCAGCCCCGCGGACAGGGAATATGTGAATGAGCAGTTCTTC
NA	TRBV30	TRBJ1-6	NA	12	CASQGQGSPPHF	TGTGCCTCTCAGGGGCAGGGTTCACCCCCCCACTTT
NA	TRBV28	TRBJ1-2	NA	14	CASSLPTAVYGYTF	TGTGCCAGCAGTTTACCGACAGCCGTCTATGGCTACACCTTC
NA	TRBV7-9	TRBJ2-1	TRBD1	17	CASSLEGAREGVNEQFF	TGTGCCAGCAGCTTAGAGGGGGCTAGAGAGGGTGTCAATGAGCAGTTCTTC
NA	TRBV15	TRBJ1-1	NA	15	CATSRGWGGNTEAFF	TGTGCCACCAGCAGAGGATGGGGGGGGAACACTGAAGCTTTCTTT
NA	TRBV19	TRBJ2-1	TRBD2	16	CASTSWRTSGNNEQFF	TGTGCCAGTACCTCCTGGAGGACTAGCGGGAACAATGAGCAGTTCTTC
few	TRBV7-8	TRBJ2-1	TRBD2	15	CASSIAGGPQNEQFF	TGTGCCAGCAGCATAGCGGGAGGGCCCCAGAATGAGCAGTTCTTC
NA	TRBV7-8	TRBJ2-7	NA	16	CASSPNTRPSSGEQYF	TGTGCCAGCAGCCCCAACACGAGACCCTCCTCGGGGGAGCAGTACTTC
NA	TRBV5-8	TRBJ2-2	NA	15	CASSLVPGFVGELFF	TGTGCCAGCAGCTTGGTGCCGGGATTCGTCGGGGAGCTGTTTTTT
NA	TRBV28	TRBJ1-5	NA	14	CASRQGYSNQPQHF	TGTGCCAGCAGGCAGGGTTATAGCAATCAGCCCCAGCATTTT